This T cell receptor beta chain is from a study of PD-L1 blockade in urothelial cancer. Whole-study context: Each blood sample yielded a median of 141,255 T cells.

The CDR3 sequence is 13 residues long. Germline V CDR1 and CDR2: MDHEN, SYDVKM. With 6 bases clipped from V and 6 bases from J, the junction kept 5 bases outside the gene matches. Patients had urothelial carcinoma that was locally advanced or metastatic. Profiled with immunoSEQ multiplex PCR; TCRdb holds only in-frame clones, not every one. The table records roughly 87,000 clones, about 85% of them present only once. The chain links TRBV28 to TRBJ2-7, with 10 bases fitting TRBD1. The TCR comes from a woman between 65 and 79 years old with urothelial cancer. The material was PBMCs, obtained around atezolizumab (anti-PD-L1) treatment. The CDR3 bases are TGTGCCAGCAGAGACAGGGGGCGAGGCGAGCAGTACTTC. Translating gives CASRDRGRGEQYF.